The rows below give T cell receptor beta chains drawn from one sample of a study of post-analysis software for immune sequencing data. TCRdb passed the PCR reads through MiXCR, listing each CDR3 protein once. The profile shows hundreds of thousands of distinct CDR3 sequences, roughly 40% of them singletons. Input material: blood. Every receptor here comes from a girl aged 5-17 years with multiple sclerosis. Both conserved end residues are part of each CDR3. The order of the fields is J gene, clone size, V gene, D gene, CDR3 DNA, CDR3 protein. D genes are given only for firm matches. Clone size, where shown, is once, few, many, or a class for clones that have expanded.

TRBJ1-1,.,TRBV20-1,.,TGCAGTGCTAGAGCCCTGCTCGGTCACACTGAAGCTTTCTTT,CSARALLGHTEAFF
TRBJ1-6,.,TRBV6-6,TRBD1,TGTGCCGGCAGTTATATTGTCGGGACAGGGTATTCACCCCTCCACTTT,CAGSYIVGTGYSPLHF
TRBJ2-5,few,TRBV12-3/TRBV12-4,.,TGTGCCAGCAGTTTTGGACAGACCCAGTACTTC,CASSFGQTQYF
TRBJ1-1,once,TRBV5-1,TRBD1,TGCGCCAGCAGCTTGGGTCCCGGGACAGGGGAAGCTTTCTTT,CASSLGPGTGEAFF
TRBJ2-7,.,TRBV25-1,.,TGTGCCAGCAGTCCCCGGACAACCGAGCAGTACTTC,CASSPRTTEQYF
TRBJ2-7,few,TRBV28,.,TGTGCCAGCAGTCCCGTCGGGCCCTACGAGCAGTACTTC,CASSPVGPYEQYF
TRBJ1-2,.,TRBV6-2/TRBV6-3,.,TGTGCCAGCAGCCGATTGAATGGCTACACCTTC,CASSRLNGYTF
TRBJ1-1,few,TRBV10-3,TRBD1,TGTGCCATCAGTAACAGGGGGCCGAACACTGAAGCTTTCTTT,CAISNRGPNTEAFF
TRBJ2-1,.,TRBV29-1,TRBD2,TGCAGCGTTGATATAGCGGGGGGCGCCTACAATGAGCAGTTCTTC,CSVDIAGGAYNEQFF
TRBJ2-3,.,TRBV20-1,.,TGCAGTGCTAAGGTTGCCGGCACAGATACGCAGTATTTT,CSAKVAGTDTQYF
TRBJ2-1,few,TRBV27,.,TGTGCCAGCACTCCCATTCTACGGGGACCCAATGAGCAGTTCTTC,CASTPILRGPNEQFF
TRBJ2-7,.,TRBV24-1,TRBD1,TGTGCCACCAGTGAAGATTCCGGGACAGGGGCGACCTACGAGCAGTACTTC,CATSEDSGTGATYEQYF
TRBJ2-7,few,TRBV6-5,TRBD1,TGTGCCAGCAGTTACTTAGCACAGGGGAACTACGAGCAGTACTTC,CASSYLAQGNYEQYF
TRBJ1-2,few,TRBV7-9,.,TGTGCCAGCAGCTTAGAACCTCTTGGCTACACCTTC,CASSLEPLGYTF
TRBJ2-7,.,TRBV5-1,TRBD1,TGCGCCAGCAGCCTAGGACAGGCGAGCGACCCCTACGAGCAGTACTTC,CASSLGQASDPYEQYF
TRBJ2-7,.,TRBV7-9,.,TGTGCCAGCAGCTTTGATCCAGGGCCCTACGAGCAGTACTTC,CASSFDPGPYEQYF
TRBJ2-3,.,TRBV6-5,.,TGTGCCAGCAGTCCGAATCGTTTCGGCCTACAGTATTTT,CASSPNRFGLQYF
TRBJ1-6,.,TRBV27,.,TGTGCCAGCAGTTTCCCGGATTCACCCCTCCACTTT,CASSFPDSPLHF
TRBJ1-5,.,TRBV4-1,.,TGCGCCAGCAGCCAAGTGGGGGGTTATCATCAGCCCCAGCATTTT,CASSQVGGYHQPQHF
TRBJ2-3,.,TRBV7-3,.,TGTGCCAGCAGCCGCTCCGCCGGGGGCTCAGATACGCAGTATTTT,CASSRSAGGSDTQYF
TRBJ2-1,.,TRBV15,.,TGTGCCACCAGCAGTAAGTTGCGGGGGCAGTTCTTC,CATSSKLRGQFF
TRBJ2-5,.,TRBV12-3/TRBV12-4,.,TGTGCCAGCAGTTCCCCGACCGGTGAGCAGTACTTC,CASSSPTGEQYF
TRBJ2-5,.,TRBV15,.,TGTGCCACCAGCAGAGACCGGCAAGAGACCCAGTACTTC,CATSRDRQETQYF
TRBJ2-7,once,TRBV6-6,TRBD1,TGTGCCAGCAGTTCCACCGGACAGGGGAACCTCTGGAACGAGCAGTACTTC,CASSSTGQGNLWNEQYF
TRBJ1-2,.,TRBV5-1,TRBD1,TGCGCCAGCAGCCTTCGACAGGGAAACAACTATGGCTACACCTTC,CASSLRQGNNYGYTF
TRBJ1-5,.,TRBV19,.,TGTGCCAGTAGTTCAGAGGTCGATCAGCCCCAGCATTTT,CASSSEVDQPQHF
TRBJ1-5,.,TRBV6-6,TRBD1,TGTGCCAGCAGCTGGACAGGGGAAAGTCAGCCCCAGCATTTT,CASSWTGESQPQHF
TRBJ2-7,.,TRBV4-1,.,TGCGCCAGCAGCCAAAATATCTTAGCCCTCGGAGAGCAGTACTTC,CASSQNILALGEQYF
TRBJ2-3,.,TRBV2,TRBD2,TGTGCCAGCAAGGTCGGACTAGCGGGGGGGCGAGGCCCAGATACGCAGTATTTT,CASKVGLAGGRGPDTQYF
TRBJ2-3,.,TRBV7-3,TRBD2,TGTGCCAGCAGCTCGTCACGACTAGCGGGTACAGATACGCAGTATTTT,CASSSSRLAGTDTQYF
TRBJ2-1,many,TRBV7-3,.,TGTGCCAGCAGCTGGGGACCCTACAATGAGCAGTTCTTC,CASSWGPYNEQFF
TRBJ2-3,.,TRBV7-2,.,TGTGCCAGCAGCTTTGAGAGTTCGACGGATACGCAGTATTTT,CASSFESSTDTQYF
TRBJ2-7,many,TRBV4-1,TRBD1,TGCGCCAGCAGCCAAGAGGGGTCGAGACAGGGATTTTCCTACGAGCAGTACTTC,CASSQEGSRQGFSYEQYF
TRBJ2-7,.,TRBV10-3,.,TGTGCCATCTCGGGCAGGGATAGCTACGAGCAGTACTTC,CAISGRDSYEQYF
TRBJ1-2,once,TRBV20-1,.,TGCAGTGCTAGATCCGTCTATGGCTACACCTTC,CSARSVYGYTF
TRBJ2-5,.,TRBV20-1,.,TGCAGTGCTAGAGGTGCCGAGGGGGGGACCCAGTACTTC,CSARGAEGGTQYF
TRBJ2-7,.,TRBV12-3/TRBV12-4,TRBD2,TGTGCCAGCAGTGGGGCTAGCGGGTTTAGGGAGTGGGAGCAGTACTTC,CASSGASGFREWEQYF
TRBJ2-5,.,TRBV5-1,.,TGCGCCAGCAGCCCCCTGGGGGGCCTGCAAGAGACCCAGTACTTC,CASSPLGGLQETQYF
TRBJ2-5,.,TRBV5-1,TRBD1,TGCGCCAGCAGCTTGACGGACAGGGTTGGAGAGACCCAGTACTTC,CASSLTDRVGETQYF
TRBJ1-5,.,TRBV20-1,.,TGCAGTGCTAGAGGGAGACAGACCCAGCATTTT,CSARGRQTQHF
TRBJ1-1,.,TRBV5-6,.,TGTGCCAGCAGCTTGACAGGACCAACTGAAGCTTTCTTT,CASSLTGPTEAFF
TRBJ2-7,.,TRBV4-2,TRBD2,TGTGCCAGCAGCCAAGATCCTAGCGGGGGCGGCGAGCAGTACTTC,CASSQDPSGGGEQYF